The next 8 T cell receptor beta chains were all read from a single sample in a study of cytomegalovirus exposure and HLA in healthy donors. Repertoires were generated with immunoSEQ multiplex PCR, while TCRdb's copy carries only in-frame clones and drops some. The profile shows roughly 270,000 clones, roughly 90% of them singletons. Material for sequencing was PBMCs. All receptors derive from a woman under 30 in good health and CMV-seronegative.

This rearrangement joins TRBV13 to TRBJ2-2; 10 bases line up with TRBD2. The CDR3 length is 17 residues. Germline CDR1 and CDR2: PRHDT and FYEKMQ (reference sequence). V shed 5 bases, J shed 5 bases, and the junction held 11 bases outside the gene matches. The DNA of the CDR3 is TGTGCCAGCAGCGAAAGTAATAGCGGGAGGTATACCGGGGAGCTGTTTTTT. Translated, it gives CASSESNSGRYTGELFF.

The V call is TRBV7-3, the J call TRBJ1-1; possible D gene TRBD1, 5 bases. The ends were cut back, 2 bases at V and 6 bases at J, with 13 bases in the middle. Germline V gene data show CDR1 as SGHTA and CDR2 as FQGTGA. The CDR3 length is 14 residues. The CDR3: CASSLGGVGAEAFF. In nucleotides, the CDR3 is TGTGCCAGCAGCTTAGGAGGGGTCGGCGCTGAAGCTTTCTTT.

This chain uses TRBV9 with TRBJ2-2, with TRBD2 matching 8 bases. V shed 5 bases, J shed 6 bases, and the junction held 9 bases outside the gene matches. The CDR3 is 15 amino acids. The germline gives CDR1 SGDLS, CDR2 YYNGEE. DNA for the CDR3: TGTGCCAGCAGGGGGACTAGTAAAGCGGCCGGGGAGCTGTTTTTT. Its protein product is CASRGTSKAAGELFF.

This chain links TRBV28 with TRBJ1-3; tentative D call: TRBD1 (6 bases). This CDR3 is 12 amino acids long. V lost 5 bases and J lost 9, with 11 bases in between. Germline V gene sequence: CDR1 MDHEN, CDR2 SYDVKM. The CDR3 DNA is TGTGCCAGCAGTCCACAGGGACCCACCATATATTTT. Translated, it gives CASSPQGPTIYF.

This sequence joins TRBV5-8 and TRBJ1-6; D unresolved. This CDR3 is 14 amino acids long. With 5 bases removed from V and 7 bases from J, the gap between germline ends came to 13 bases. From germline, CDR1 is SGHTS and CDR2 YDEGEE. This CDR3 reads CASRPTGYNSPLHF. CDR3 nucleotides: TGTGCCAGCAGACCCACGGGTTACAATTCACCCCTCCACTTT. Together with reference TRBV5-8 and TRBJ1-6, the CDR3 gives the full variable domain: EAGVTQSPTHLIKTRGQQATLRCSPISGHTSVYWYQQALGLGLQFLLWYDEGEERNRGNFPPRFSGRQFPNYSSELNVNALELEDSALYLCASRPTGYNSPLHFGNGTRLTVT.

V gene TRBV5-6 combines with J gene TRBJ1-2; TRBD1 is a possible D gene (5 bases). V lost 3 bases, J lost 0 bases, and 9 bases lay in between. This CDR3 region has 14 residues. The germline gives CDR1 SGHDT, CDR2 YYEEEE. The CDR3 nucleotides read TGTGCCAGCAGCTCCACGACAGCTAACTATGGCTACACCTTC. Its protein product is CASSSTTANYGYTF. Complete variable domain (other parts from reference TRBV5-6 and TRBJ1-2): DAGVTQSPTHLIKTRGQQVTLRCSPKSGHDTVSWYQQALGQGPQFIFQYYEEEERQRGNFPDRFSGHQFPNYSSELNVNALLLGDSALYLCASSSTTANYGYTFGSGTRLTVV.

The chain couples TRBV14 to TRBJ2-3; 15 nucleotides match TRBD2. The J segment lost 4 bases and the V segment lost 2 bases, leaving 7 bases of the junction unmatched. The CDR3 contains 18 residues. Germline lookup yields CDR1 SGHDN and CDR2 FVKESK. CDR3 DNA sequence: TGTGCCAGCAGCCAAATGGGACTAGCGGGAGGCAGGGCAGATACGCAGTATTTT. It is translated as CASSQMGLAGGRADTQYF.

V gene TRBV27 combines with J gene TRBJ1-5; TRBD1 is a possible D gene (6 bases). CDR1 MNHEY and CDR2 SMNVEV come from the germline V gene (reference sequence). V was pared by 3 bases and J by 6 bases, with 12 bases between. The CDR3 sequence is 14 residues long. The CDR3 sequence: CASSFGRGSQPQHF. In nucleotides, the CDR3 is TGTGCCAGCAGTTTCGGCAGGGGAAGTCAGCCCCAGCATTTT.